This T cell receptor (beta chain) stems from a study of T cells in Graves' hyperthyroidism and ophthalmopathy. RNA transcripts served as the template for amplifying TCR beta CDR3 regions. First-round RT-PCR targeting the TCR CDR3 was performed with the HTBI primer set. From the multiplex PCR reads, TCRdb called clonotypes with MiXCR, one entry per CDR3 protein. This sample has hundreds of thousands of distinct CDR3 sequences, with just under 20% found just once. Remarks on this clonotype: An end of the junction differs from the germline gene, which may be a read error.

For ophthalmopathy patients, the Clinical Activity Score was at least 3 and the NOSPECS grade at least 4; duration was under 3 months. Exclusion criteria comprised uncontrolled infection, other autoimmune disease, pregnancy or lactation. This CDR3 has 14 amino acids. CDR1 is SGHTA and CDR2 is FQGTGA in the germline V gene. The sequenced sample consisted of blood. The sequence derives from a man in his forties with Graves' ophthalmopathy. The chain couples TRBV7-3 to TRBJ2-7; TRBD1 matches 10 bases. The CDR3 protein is CANSASGQGDEQYF. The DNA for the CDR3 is TGTGCCAACAGCGCCTCAGGACAGGGGGACGAGCAGTACTTC.